This paragraph reports one TCR beta chain. What it binds is unknown. This sample was included in a study of cytomegalovirus exposure and HLA in healthy donors. General study points: At a 0.05 false discovery rate, a later analysis found some 18,000 TCR beta sequences to be associated with HLA alleles. The study flagged fewer than 200 TCR beta chains as cytomegalovirus-associated. A few CMV-associated chains were confirmed in vitro to be specific for CMV antigens.

Amplification used 60 Vbeta primers and 13 Jbeta primers. This table comes from immunoSEQ multiplex PCR, and its TCRdb copy is limited to in-frame clones, with some not included. The table records some 140,000 clones, roughly 76% of them present only once. CDR1 and CDR2 from the germline V gene are ENHRY and SYGVKD. V was shortened by 0 bases and J by 8 bases, with 22 bases between the two germline ends. The CDR3 has 17 residues. Sequenced sample: PBMCs. The source of this sequence is a woman aged 35 to 49 in good health and CMV-seronegative. The chain employs TRBV10-3 and TRBJ1-1, with a weak D call TRBD1 (5 bases). The CDR3: CAISESTADEHNTEAFF. CDR3 bases: TGTGCCATCAGTGAGTCGACAGCAGATGAACACAATACGGAAGCTTTCTTT.